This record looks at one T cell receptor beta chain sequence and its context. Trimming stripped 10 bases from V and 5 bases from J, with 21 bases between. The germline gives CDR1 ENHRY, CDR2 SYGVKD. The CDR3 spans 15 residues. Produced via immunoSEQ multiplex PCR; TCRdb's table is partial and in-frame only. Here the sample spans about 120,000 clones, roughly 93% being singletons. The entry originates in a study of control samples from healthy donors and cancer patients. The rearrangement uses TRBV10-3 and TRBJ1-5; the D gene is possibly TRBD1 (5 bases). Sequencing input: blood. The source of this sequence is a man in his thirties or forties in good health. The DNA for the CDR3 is TGTGCCAGCTCACAGGTGGGGAGAGGTGATCAGCCCCAGCATTTT. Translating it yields CASSQVGRGDQPQHF.